This T cell receptor beta chain was captured in a study of cytomegalovirus exposure and HLA in healthy donors. Findings of the study overall: CMV serostatus was the only recorded immune exposure for donors.

The CDR3 sequence is 13 residues long. CDR1 is SGHVS and CDR2 is FQNEAQ in the germline V gene. Trimming at V came to 2 bases and at J to 3 bases, leaving 1 base not matched to a gene. As regards this clone: As yet, its antigen is unknown.

PCR involved 60 Vbeta and 13 Jbeta primers. Measured with immunoSEQ multiplex PCR; TCRdb has only the in-frame clones, and not every one. The sample contains around 140,000 clones, 50% to 75% of which appear only once. Sequenced: PBMCs. The chain employs TRBV7-8 and TRBJ2-7, with 7 bases that match TRBD1. The clonotype comes from a woman aged 40 to 55 in good health and CMV-seronegative. CDR3 in amino acids: CASSLRDSYEQYF. CDR3 sequence (DNA): TGTGCCAGCAGCTTACGGGACAGCTACGAGCAGTACTTC.